The 22 T cell receptor beta chains below come from one sample, sequenced in a study of shared clonotypes between healthy human individuals. Some clones are missing from TCRdb's copy, which holds only in-frame ones; the method was immunoSEQ multiplex PCR. This sample has over a million clones, with about 80% found just once. Sequencing was carried out using memory CD4+ T cells from PBMCs. The subset is: CD45RA-negative fraction. The source is a man aged 18 to 29 in good health. Some clones in this sample may be carry-over from other donors' samples.

The chain has TRBV7-9 and TRBJ2-1, with no clear D. V lost 5 bases to trimming and J lost 8 bases, with 19 bases between them. CDR1 is SEHNR, CDR2 FQNEAQ, per germline (reference sequence). The CDR3 spans 15 residues. This CDR3 is CASSQLGPLTDEQFF. CDR3 DNA sequence: TGTGCCAGCAGCCAATTGGGCCCCCTTACCGATGAGCAGTTCTTC.

To note about this clone: Germline is not matched at one junction end, which may reflect a read error. The rearrangement uses TRBV4-2 and TRBJ2-1; 7 nucleotides match TRBD2. Per germline, CDR1 LGHNA and CDR2 YNFKEQ. CDR3 size: 18 residues. The CDR3 loop reads CASSQGASGTTSYSEQFF. The DNA for the CDR3 is TGTGCCAGCAGCCAAGGGGCTAGCGGTACGACCTCCTACAGTGAGCAGTTCTTC.

The rearrangement uses TRBV7-2 and TRBJ2-2; no firm D call. CDR3 size: 16 residues. Germline assignment: CDR1 SGHTA and CDR2 FQGNSA. V was trimmed by 5 bases and J by 6 bases, leaving 19 bases between them. CDR3 nucleotide sequence: TGTGCCAGCAGCCACGTGGGAAGTCAGTCTGCCGGGGAGCTGTTTTTT. This encodes CASSHVGSQSAGELFF.

Turning to this clone: One junction end does not reproduce the germline sequence, and a read error may be involved. This chain connects TRBV5-1 to TRBJ1-2, with D tentatively TRBD1 (5 bases). The CDR3 covers 14 residues. From germline, CDR1 is SGHRS and CDR2 YFSETQ. CDR3: CASSSSFQDSPQSF. The CDR3 DNA reads as TGCGCCAGCAGCAGTAGCTTCCAAGACAGCCCTCAGTCCTTC.

Worth noting for this clone: The sample contains more than one DNA sequence encoding this CDR3. The rearrangement joins TRBV18 to TRBJ1-2, with a tentative D call TRBD1 (6 bases). This CDR3 comprises 13 residues. The germline gives CDR1 KGHSH, CDR2 LQKENI. The ends were cut back, 4 bases at V and 1 base at J, with 7 bases in the middle. In nucleotides, the CDR3 is TGTGCCAGCTCACAGGACAGTAACTATGGCTACACCTTC. As protein: CASSQDSNYGYTF. The full variable domain, its missing parts supplied by reference TRBV18 and TRBJ1-2, is NAGVMQNPRHLVRRRGQEARLRCSPMKGHSHVYWYRQLPEEGLKFMVYLQKENIIDESGMPKERFSAEFPKEGPSILRIQQVVRGDSAAYFCASSQDSNYGYTFGSGTRLTVV.

The V call is TRBV28, the J call TRBJ2-1, with TRBD2 identical over 7 bases. The germline CDR1 and CDR2 sequences are MDHEN and SYDVKM. The CDR3 length is 17 residues. The J segment lost 1 base and the V segment lost 4 bases, leaving 10 bases of the junction unmatched. DNA for the CDR3: TGTGCCAGCAGTTCTACCCTTAGCGGGCCTTCCTACAATGAGCAGTTCTTC. This gives the protein CASSSTLSGPSYNEQFF.

V usage is TRBV6-5 and J usage is TRBJ2-1, with D perhaps matching TRBD2 (5 bases). CDR3 length: 15 residues. Germline CDR1 reads MNHEY; CDR2 reads SVGAGI. Trimming took off 0 bases at V and 6 bases at J, with 12 bases between the two ends. The CDR3 DNA is TGTGCCAGCAGTTACTCGAAGGCTAGCTTCAATGAGCAGTTCTTC. Translating gives CASSYSKASFNEQFF.

This rearrangement joins TRBV2 to TRBJ2-7; tentative D call: TRBD2 (6 bases). CDR1 is SNHLY and CDR2 is FYNNEI in the germline V gene. This CDR3 has 12 residues. V was cut by 11 bases and J by 2 bases, with 13 bases left in between. CDR3 in DNA: TGTGCCCGCGGGGTAGGGGCCTACGAGCAGTACTTC. Residues: CARGVGAYEQYF.

The rearrangement links TRBV10-3 to TRBJ1-1; the D gene is possibly TRBD1 (6 bases). Trimming shortened V by 5 bases and J by 1 base, and 8 bases separated the two germline ends. The CDR3 totals 13 residues. Germline CDR1 ENHRY, CDR2 SYGVKD. CDR3 DNA sequence: TGTGCCATCAGTTGGGACACGAACACTGAAGCTTTCTTT. Protein sequence: CAISWDTNTEAFF.

This clone was seen a handful of times. CDR3: CASSLDGTETYEQYF. The CDR3 nucleotides read TGTGCCAGCAGCTTAGACGGGACGGAGACCTACGAGCAGTACTTC. The chain recombines TRBV11-2 with TRBJ2-7; perhaps D is TRBD1 or TRBD2 (5 bases each). Germline V lookup: CDR1 SGHAT, CDR2 FQNNGV. V was cut by 0 bases and J by 2 bases, with 11 bases left in between. The CDR3 contains 15 residues. Combining the CDR3 with reference TRBV11-2 and TRBJ2-7 gives the whole variable domain EAGVAQSPRYKIIEKRQSVAFWCNPISGHATLYWYQQILGQGPKLLIQFQNNGVVDDSQLPKDRFSAERLKGVDSTLKIQPAKLEDSAVYLCASSLDGTETYEQYFGPGTRLTVT.

The rearrangement links TRBV27 to TRBJ2-5; D gene unclear. Germline V gene data show CDR1 as MNHEY and CDR2 as SMNVEV (reference sequence). The CDR3 runs to 13 residues. V was clipped by 3 bases and J by 4 bases, with 9 bases between them. The CDR3 is CASSFAAVETQYF. CDR3 nucleotides: TGTGCCAGCAGTTTTGCGGCCGTAGAGACCCAGTACTTC.

Details on this clone: A read error may explain this, as a much larger clone is one base away. CDR3 nucleotides: TGTGCCAGCAGCTTAGGGGCAGGGGAAGAGACCCAGTACTTC. It is translated as CASSLGAGEETQYF. The V and J genes are TRBV7-8 and TRBJ2-5; D possibly corresponds to TRBD1 (6 bases). Per germline, CDR1 SGHVS and CDR2 FQNEAQ. Trimming took off 1 base at V and 3 bases at J, with 9 bases between the two ends. This CDR3 is built from 14 residues.

V usage is TRBV6-4 and J usage is TRBJ2-1; TRBD2 matches at 7 bases. Per germline, CDR1 MRHNA and CDR2 SNTAGT. The CDR3 extends over 19 amino acids. V was pared by 6 bases and J by 0 bases, with 17 bases of the junction left unmatched. The CDR3 protein is CASRRIAGIPPFSYNEQFF. DNA of the CDR3: TGTGCCAGCAGAAGAATAGCGGGCATCCCCCCCTTCTCCTACAATGAGCAGTTCTTC.

The table lists this clone with a few counts. The chain uses TRBV19 and TRBJ2-1; possibly TRBD2 for D (5 bases). CDR3 length: 16 amino acids. Germline values: CDR1 LNHDA, CDR2 SQIVND (reference sequence). The V gene lost 4 bases and the J gene lost 0 bases, with 13 bases spanning the gap. This CDR3 is CASSTPRASSYNEQFF. In DNA form, the CDR3 reads TGTGCCAGTAGTACCCCGAGGGCTAGCTCCTACAATGAGCAGTTCTTC. The complete variable domain, with remaining parts taken from reference TRBV19 and TRBJ2-1, reads DGGITQSPKYLFRKEGQNVTLSCEQNLNHDAMYWYRQDPGQGLRLIYYSQIVNDFQKGDIAEGYSVSREKKESFPLTVTSAQKNPTAFYLCASSTPRASSYNEQFFGPGTRLTVL.

The chain is built from TRBV18 and TRBJ1-5, with 9 bases identical to TRBD1. The CDR3 spans 15 residues. The V and J ends lost 4 bases and 5 bases, in that order; junction bases with no gene match: 6. CDR1 and CDR2 (germline): KGHSH, LQKENI. The CDR3 is CASSQGTGMDQPQHF. Here the CDR3 DNA reads TGTGCCAGCTCACAGGGGACAGGGATGGATCAGCCCCAGCATTTT.

V and J are TRBV5-6 and TRBJ1-3; D is perhaps TRBD1 (6 bases). The CDR3 runs 15 residues. Germline loops: CDR1 SGHDT, CDR2 YYEEEE. V lost 2 bases and J 3 bases, leaving 12 bases between the germline ends. Written as DNA, the CDR3 is TGTGCCAGCAGCTTTTGGGGGGCGCTTGGAAACACCATATATTTT. The encoded protein is CASSFWGALGNTIYF.

The V call is TRBV5-1, the J call TRBJ2-7, with a tentative D call TRBD1 (6 bases). Deletions cut 2 bases from V and 0 bases from J, with 12 bases between. The germline V gene encodes CDR1 SGHRS and CDR2 YFSETQ. The CDR3 loop spans 15 amino acids. CDR3 residues: CASSFSGTRSYEQYF. The CDR3 DNA reads TGCGCCAGCAGCTTCTCCGGGACACGCTCCTACGAGCAGTACTTC.

J is TRBJ2-7 and V is TRBV7-9; no definite D call. Trimming stripped 3 bases from V and 5 bases from J, with 8 bases between. The CDR3 has 12 residues. Germline lookup yields CDR1 SEHNR and CDR2 FQNEAQ (reference sequence). In nucleotides, the CDR3 is TGTGCCAGCAGCTTGTCCGCGCACGAGCAGTACTTC. The encoded protein is CASSLSAHEQYF.

J is TRBJ2-7 and V is TRBV6-5, with D unclear. V lost 0 bases and J 2 bases, leaving 11 bases between the germline ends. The CDR3 length is 15 residues. Germline V gives CDR1 MNHEY, CDR2 SVGAGI. CDR3 nucleotide sequence: TGTGCCAGCAGTTACTCGACCTCATCGGCCTACGAGCAGTACTTC. It translates to CASSYSTSSAYEQYF.

To note about this clone: This specimen includes other DNA sequences encoding the same CDR3. The chain has TRBV28 and TRBJ1-2; D uncertain. The CDR3 is 11 residues long. The V end lost 4 bases, the J end lost 4 bases, and 4 bases lay between the germline ends. Germline V gene data show CDR1 as MDHEN and CDR2 as SYDVKM. Here the CDR3 reads CASSWGYGYTF. Written as DNA, the CDR3 is TGTGCCAGCAGTTGGGGCTATGGCTACACCTTC.

The chain employs TRBV5-1 and TRBJ2-5, with no clear D. Germline V lookup: CDR1 SGHRS, CDR2 YFSETQ. Trimming cost V 4 bases and J 5 bases, with 9 bases left between them. This CDR3 spans 12 amino acids. The CDR3 DNA sequence: TGCGCCAGCAGCCTGACGTGGGAGACCCAGTACTTC. As protein: CASSLTWETQYF. The full variable domain, rest sourced from reference TRBV5-1 and TRBJ2-5, is KAGVTQTPRYLIKTRGQQVTLSCSPISGHRSVSWYQQTPGQGLQFLFEYFSETQRNKGNFPGRFSGRQFSNSRSEMNVSTLELGDSALYLCASSLTWETQYFGPGTRLLVL.

This CDR3 is CASSSPTARYGYTF. In DNA, the CDR3 is TGTGCCAGCAGTTCCCCCACAGCGCGCTATGGCTACACCTTC. V and J are TRBV6-5 and TRBJ1-2; no clear D. This CDR3 is built from 14 residues. The germline V gene encodes CDR1 MNHEY and CDR2 SVGAGI. Trimming took off 4 bases at V and 4 bases at J, with 13 bases between the two ends.